These T cell receptor beta chains were read from a single sample in a study of T cell responses to AZD1222 COVID-19 vaccine. Sequenced by immunoSEQ multiplex PCR; TCRdb stores in-frame clones only, minus some. The sample lists about 160,000 clones, approximately 90% seen once, with around 6.9% in the top ten. The sample here was peripheral blood, taken on day 0 of AZD1222 vaccination. These receptors originate from an adult in good health. Both conserved end residues are part of each CDR3. A D gene is named only where the DNA matches it firmly. A clone size is listed for some rows: how often the clone was seen (once, few, many), or a class if it is expanded.

CDR3 protein | J gene | V gene | D gene | clone size
CASSAAASSYEQYF | TRBJ2-7 | TRBV4-3 | . | .
CASTRQGEGKDNEQFF | TRBJ2-1 | TRBV2 | TRBD1 | .
CASSLETLQETQYF | TRBJ2-5 | TRBV5-1 | . | once
CASSLGLAGGLLDTEQFF | TRBJ2-1 | TRBV7-8 | TRBD2 | .
CASSRLGAGGTEAFF | TRBJ1-1 | TRBV5-5 | TRBD1 | .
CASSLAGTDNYGYTF | TRBJ1-2 | TRBV5-8 | TRBD1 | .
CASRSGQGQETQYF | TRBJ2-5 | TRBV6-6 | TRBD1 | .
CASSLGRVEYQPQHF | TRBJ1-5 | TRBV5-8 | . | .
CASSLAQGSGNTIYF | TRBJ1-3 | TRBV5-1 | TRBD1 | .
CASSFSGGGRLHEQYF | TRBJ2-7 | TRBV7-6 | TRBD2 | few
CASSAGTDVSKNIQYF | TRBJ2-4 | TRBV25-1 | . | few
CASSIGVGYTF | TRBJ1-2 | TRBV19 | . | .
CASSLDRRNYGYTF | TRBJ1-2 | TRBV5-6 | . | .
CASSSMRRLAGGDEQYF | TRBJ2-7 | TRBV7-2 | TRBD2 | .
CASSSTGTVGGTQYF | TRBJ2-5 | TRBV5-1 | . | once
CASSQGQSNTGELFF | TRBJ2-2 | TRBV11-1 | TRBD1 | .
CASSPKTGSEQYF | TRBJ2-7 | TRBV5-4 | TRBD1 | .
CASSLGSYYEQYF | TRBJ2-7 | TRBV5-1 | . | .
CASGGGIPLHF | TRBJ1-6 | TRBV12-3/TRBV12-4 | . | .
CASSGQGRLSGNTIYF | TRBJ1-3 | TRBV2 | TRBD1 | once
CASSYSPGQGNYGYTF | TRBJ1-2 | TRBV6-2/TRBV6-3 | TRBD1 | .
CASSRQGANSPLHF | TRBJ1-6 | TRBV7-3 | TRBD1 | once
CTSSQDVGRARAEQYF | TRBJ2-7 | TRBV1 | . | .
CASSFAGSTDTQYF | TRBJ2-3 | TRBV7-3 | . | few
CASSTGTGNEQYF | TRBJ2-7 | TRBV7-9 | TRBD1 | .
CASSRQDSPLHF | TRBJ1-6 | TRBV7-2 | . | .
CASSLWQGAQETQYF | TRBJ2-5 | TRBV5-1 | TRBD1 | .
CASSQARGAYNEQFF | TRBJ2-1 | TRBV3-1/TRBV3-2 | . | .
CASSLARQGRGNTEAFF | TRBJ1-1 | TRBV7-6 | TRBD1 | .
CASSFTHEQYF | TRBJ2-7 | TRBV12-3/TRBV12-4 | . | .
CASSLENTGELFF | TRBJ2-2 | TRBV7-3 | . | .
CASRTGESNQPQHF | TRBJ1-5 | TRBV6-5 | TRBD1 | .
CASMYRQDGYTF | TRBJ1-2 | TRBV12-3/TRBV12-4 | . | .
CASSIGQTGANVLTF | TRBJ2-6 | TRBV19 | . | .
CASSLGQGWNTEAFF | TRBJ1-1 | TRBV27 | . | .
CATSRDDQGAVNTIYF | TRBJ1-3 | TRBV15 | TRBD1 | .
CASSYSRTGTGQPQHF | TRBJ1-5 | TRBV6-5 | TRBD1 | .
CASSFKQGRETQYF | TRBJ2-5 | TRBV5-4 | TRBD1 | .
CASSQDLGDGETQYF | TRBJ2-5 | TRBV14 | . | .
CAWRDPARDFLETQYF | TRBJ2-5 | TRBV30 | . | .
CASSLDSGTGYTEAFF | TRBJ1-1 | TRBV5-1 | TRBD1 | .
CASSTGQVQETQYF | TRBJ2-5 | TRBV9 | TRBD1 | .
CASSVESRYNEQFF | TRBJ2-1 | TRBV9 | . | .
CASMTDRNAEAFF | TRBJ1-1 | TRBV2 | TRBD1 | few
CASSRQGLEANYGYTF | TRBJ1-2 | TRBV18 | TRBD1 | few
CASSPDPTNEKLFF | TRBJ1-4 | TRBV5-1 | . | .
CATSEGRGYNEQFF | TRBJ2-1 | TRBV24-1 | . | .
CASSPAAYNSPLHF | TRBJ1-6 | TRBV14 | . | .
CASSLRQAGTQYF | TRBJ2-5 | TRBV5-6 | . | once